These 19 T cell receptor beta chains originate from one sample sequenced in a study of shared clonotypes between healthy human individuals. Naive CD8 cells lacked CD45RO, underwent positive selection for CCR7 and left out terminally differentiated effector memory CD45RA+ cells. Profiled with immunoSEQ multiplex PCR; TCRdb holds only in-frame clones, not every one. The table has more than 2 million clones, 85% to 95% seen once. The sequenced sample was naive CD8+ T cells sorted from blood. The receptors were gathered from a young man in good health.

The chain uses TRBV4-3 and TRBJ1-6, with no clear D. From germline, CDR1 is LGHNA and CDR2 YSLEER. V lost 5 bases to trimming and J lost 10 bases, with 18 bases between them. The CDR3 consists of 15 residues. The CDR3 reads CASSATPGEGSPLHF. CDR3 bases: TGCGCCAGCAGCGCTACCCCCGGGGAAGGATCACCCCTCCACTTT.

This chain links TRBV2 with TRBJ2-7; D is possibly TRBD2 (5 bases). V was pared by 7 bases and J by 0 bases, with 10 bases between. The CDR3 loop spans 13 amino acids. Germline CDR1 SNHLY, CDR2 FYNNEI. As DNA, the CDR3 is TGTGCCAGCAAAAGCGGTTACTCCTACGAGCAGTACTTC. Translating it yields CASKSGYSYEQYF.

The chain uses TRBV19 and TRBJ1-1, with D possibly TRBD1 on 5 matching bases. Germline CDR1 LNHDA, CDR2 SQIVND (reference sequence). V shed 3 bases and J shed 5 bases, with 13 bases lying between them. CDR3 length: 14 residues. In DNA form, the CDR3 reads TGTGCCAGTAGTATCACGGGGCTGGGTACTGAAGCTTTCTTT. Its protein is CASSITGLGTEAFF.

This chain joins TRBV7-9 and TRBJ2-3; D possibly matches TRBD1 or TRBD2 (5 bases each). Germline V gene sequence: CDR1 SEHNR, CDR2 FQNEAQ (reference sequence). V gave up 5 bases and J gave up 1 base, with 10 bases separating them. This CDR3 is built from 14 residues. The CDR3 sequence is CASSVQGGTDTQYF. CDR3 nucleotide sequence: TGTGCCAGCAGCGTTCAGGGAGGCACAGATACGCAGTATTTT.

As to this clone: Other DNA sequences in the sample encode the same CDR3. This chain links TRBV4-1 with TRBJ2-7; tentatively, D is TRBD2 (5 bases). CDR3 length: 14 amino acids. V was pared by 1 base and J by 1 base, with 8 bases between. Looked up from germline, CDR1 is MGHRA and CDR2 is YSYEKL. The CDR3: CASSQVGASYEQYF. In DNA, the CDR3 is TGCGCCAGCAGCCAAGTGGGAGCTTCCTACGAGCAGTACTTC.

V usage is TRBV21-1 and J usage is TRBJ1-2. TRBV21-1 counts as a pseudogene. The CDR3 runs to 14 residues. CDR3 in DNA: TGTGCCAGCAGCAAGAAGTCCGTTAACTATGGCTACACCTTC. Protein product: CASSKKSVNYGYTF.

V is TRBV19 and J is TRBJ1-1; D is perhaps TRBD1 (6 bases). The CDR3 is 16 amino acids. Deletions cut 3 bases from V and 1 base from J, with 15 bases between. CDR1 is LNHDA, CDR2 SQIVND, per germline (reference sequence). Here the CDR3 reads CASSIGGGTWNTEAFF. Written as DNA, the CDR3 is TGTGCCAGTAGTATTGGGGGTGGGACATGGAACACTGAAGCTTTCTTT.

This clone was counted only a few times. Other DNA sequences in this specimen translate into the identical CDR3. The V gene is TRBV9, the J gene TRBJ2-3; either TRBD1 or TRBD2 may fit D (5 bases each). Germline CDR1 reads SGDLS; CDR2 reads YYNGEE. V gave up 1 base and J gave up 2 bases, with 11 bases separating them. The CDR3 length is 15 residues. The CDR3 region has the DNA TGTGCCAGCAGCGTACGGGGCCTCTACACAGATACGCAGTATTTT. It translates to CASSVRGLYTDTQYF.

The V and J genes are TRBV30 and TRBJ2-1, with D uncertain. The germline CDR1 and CDR2 sequences are GTSNPN and SVGIG (reference sequence). The CDR3 spans 13 residues. V gave up 2 bases and J gave up 0 bases, with 5 bases separating them. Here the CDR3 reads CAWSPFSYNEQFF. As DNA, the CDR3 is TGTGCCTGGAGTCCATTCTCCTACAATGAGCAGTTCTTC.

V and J are TRBV27 and TRBJ2-3, with TRBD2 matching over 8 bases. Germline V lookup: CDR1 MNHEY, CDR2 SMNVEV (reference sequence). This CDR3 contains 16 residues. The J segment lost 4 bases and the V segment lost 3 bases, leaving 9 bases of the junction unmatched. For the CDR3, the DNA is TGTGCCAGCAGTTTGGCCCGGGGGGGAGGGTCAGATACGCAGTATTTT. Translated: CASSLARGGGSDTQYF.

The table lists this clone with a count of one. CDR3 nucleotide sequence: TGTGCCAGCAGGAAGGAGTCGACTAATGAAAAACTGTTTTTT. Its translation: CASRKESTNEKLFF. V is TRBV2 and J is TRBJ1-4; no definite D call. Germline V gene lookup returns CDR1 SNHLY and CDR2 FYNNEI. Trimming took 6 bases from V and 2 from J, leaving 10 bases between them. The CDR3 length is 14 residues. Full variable domain (rest looked up from reference TRBV2 and TRBJ1-4): EPEVTQTPSHQVTQMGQEVILRCVPISNHLYFYWYRQILGQKVEFLVSFYNNEISEKSEIFDDQFSVERPDGSNFTLKIRSTKLEDSAMYFCASRKESTNEKLFFGSGTQLSVL.

The CDR3 protein is CASSPHVGNNEQFF. The CDR3 DNA reads TGTGCCAGCAGCCCTCACGTGGGGAACAATGAGCAGTTCTTC. The chain employs TRBV11-2 and TRBJ2-1; D is ambiguous. Trimming shortened V by 5 bases and J by 5 bases, and 13 bases separated the two germline ends. The CDR3 contains 14 residues. Germline V gives CDR1 SGHAT, CDR2 FQNNGV.

A remark on this clone: Additional DNA sequences in this sample encode the identical CDR3. The V gene is TRBV27, the J gene TRBJ1-1; 7 bases align to TRBD1. This CDR3 has 14 amino acids. Germline CDR1 and CDR2: MNHEY and SMNVEV (reference sequence). With 2 bases clipped from V and 1 base from J, the junction kept 1 base outside the gene matches. The CDR3 DNA reads TGTGCCAGCAGTTTACCAGGGGGGAACACTGAAGCTTTCTTT. Its translation: CASSLPGGNTEAFF.

This chain connects TRBV6-5 to TRBJ2-1, with 7 nucleotides matching TRBD1. The CDR3 totals 14 residues. J was trimmed by 3 bases and V by 4 bases; bases with no gene match: 3. Per the germline V gene, CDR1 is MNHEY and CDR2 is SVGAGI. The CDR3 here is CASSSQGDYNEQFF. The CDR3 region has the DNA TGTGCCAGCAGTTCTCAGGGGGACTACAATGAGCAGTTCTTC.

Concerning this clone itself: The identical CDR3 is also encoded by other nucleotide sequences in the sample. The chain uses TRBV4-1 and TRBJ2-7; TRBD2 aligns across 11 bases. The V and J ends lost 0 bases and 3 bases, in that order; junction bases with no gene match: 4. The CDR3 is 16 amino acids. From germline, CDR1 is MGHRA and CDR2 YSYEKL. CDR3 sequence reads: CASSQELAGVSYEQYF. The DNA of the CDR3 is TGCGCCAGCAGCCAAGAACTAGCGGGGGTTAGCTACGAGCAGTACTTC.

The chain has TRBV9 and TRBJ1-3; D is ambiguous. Trimming pared 0 bases from V and 4 bases from J, leaving 5 bases between. The germline V gene encodes CDR1 SGDLS and CDR2 YYNGEE. The CDR3 runs to 13 residues. CDR3 in DNA: TGTGCCAGCAGCGTAGCTACCGGAAACACCATATATTTT. Translation: CASSVATGNTIYF. The whole variable domain, remainder taken from reference TRBV9 and TRBJ1-3, is DSGVTQTPKHLITATGQRVTLRCSPRSGDLSVYWYQQSLDQGLQFLIQYYNGEERAKGNILERFSAQQFPDLHSELNLSSLELGDSALYFCASSVATGNTIYFGEGSWLTVV.

The chain joins TRBV6-1 to TRBJ2-1, with D possibly being TRBD1 (5 bases). Germline V gives CDR1 MNHNS, CDR2 SASEGT. V dropped 1 base and J dropped 2 bases, with 9 bases sitting between them. This CDR3 is built from 15 residues. The CDR3 spells CASSEDRQPYNEQFF. As DNA, the CDR3 is TGTGCCAGCAGTGAAGACAGGCAACCCTACAATGAGCAGTTCTTC.

The rearrangement uses TRBV4-1 and TRBJ2-7; D possibly corresponds to TRBD2 (6 bases). The germline V and J ends were trimmed by 3 bases and 6 bases, with 15 bases remaining between them. The CDR3 is 14 amino acids. CDR1 is MGHRA, CDR2 YSYEKL, per germline. The CDR3 loop reads CASSHAGTVIEQYF. The DNA of the CDR3 is TGCGCCAGCAGCCATGCCGGGACTGTAATCGAGCAGTACTTC.

The chain carries TRBV29-1 and TRBJ2-1; 11 bases map to TRBD1. The CDR3 extends over 14 amino acids. Germline-derived CDR1 and CDR2 are SQVTM and ANQGSEA. The V segment lost 8 bases and the J segment 6 bases; nucleotides outside the gene matches: 9. The CDR3 DNA sequence: TGCAGCCATCCACTCGGGACAGGGGGCAATGAGCAGTTCTTC. Protein product: CSHPLGTGGNEQFF.